Given below is one T cell receptor beta chain in context. This sample was included in a study of T-cell reconstitution after alpha-beta-depleted transplantation in children. For TCRbeta, the library was prepared with unique molecular identifiers. TCRdb reprocessed the PCR reads with MiXCR, giving one entry per CDR3 protein. The data contain about 400,000 distinct CDR3 sequences, about 14% of them seen just once; the ten biggest clones take up roughly 4.3%. J lost 1 base, V lost 6 bases, and 4 bases had no gene match. This CDR3 is built from 13 residues. Per the germline V gene, CDR1 is SQVTM and CDR2 is ANQGSEA.

This receptor was taken from a human donor who donated a stem cell graft to a child with Fanconi anemia. The sample was PBMCs, taken from the stem cell graft. The chain recombines TRBV29-1 with TRBJ2-3; 7 positions match TRBD1. The chain's CDR3 is CSVQGSGTDTQYF. Written as DNA, the CDR3 is TGCAGCGTACAGGGGAGTGGCACAGATACGCAGTATTTT.